A single sample gave rise to the 16 T cell receptor beta chains below, sequenced in a study of blood T cell repertoires in COVID-19. Only in-frame clones appear in the TCRdb table, and some are missing; sequencing was by immunoSEQ multiplex PCR. This sample has around 280,000 clones; approximately 84% occur once, and the top ten carry less than 2.5%. Specimen: peripheral blood. The receptors were sampled from a woman in her 30s who had recovered from COVID-19.

V and J are TRBV7-2 and TRBJ2-2; D unresolved. Germline-derived CDR1 and CDR2 are SGHTA and FQGNSA. V was shortened by 5 bases and J by 5 bases, with 6 bases between the two germline ends. This CDR3 comprises 12 residues. CDR3 coding DNA: TGTGCCAGCAGCCCAGAAACCGGGGAGCTGTTTTTT. This translates into CASSPETGELFF.

The gene calls are TRBV7-3 and TRBJ2-1, with 9 bases lining up with TRBD2. The V gene end was trimmed by 2 bases and the J gene end by 5 bases; junction bases not matched to a gene: 13. There are 18 residues in the CDR3. The germline V gene encodes CDR1 SGHTA and CDR2 FQGTGA. This chain's CDR3 is CASSLGDGRGRGDNEQFF. The CDR3 coding sequence is TGTGCCAGCAGCTTAGGGGACGGTCGCGGGAGGGGAGACAATGAGCAGTTCTTC.

The chain recombines TRBV24-1 with TRBJ2-2; D is unresolved. Germline V lookup: CDR1 KGHDR, CDR2 SFDVKD. The CDR3 covers 14 residues. Trimming removed 5 bases from V and 1 base from J, with 7 bases in between. Here the CDR3 reads CATSGNRNTGELFF. The CDR3, as DNA: TGTGCCACCAGTGGTAACAGGAACACCGGGGAGCTGTTTTTT.

The chain is built from TRBV7-8 and TRBJ1-2; TRBD1 agrees at 9 bases. Trimming removed 6 bases from V and 6 bases from J; junction bases left unmatched: 2. Germline-derived CDR1 and CDR2 are SGHVS and FQNEAQ. This CDR3 spans 12 amino acids. The chain's CDR3 is CASRDRGDGYTF. In nucleotides, the CDR3 is TGTGCCAGCAGAGACAGGGGGGATGGCTACACCTTC.

The chain employs TRBV4-1 and TRBJ2-1; 7 bases fit TRBD2. CDR3 length: 15 residues. Germline values: CDR1 MGHRA, CDR2 YSYEKL. Trimming cost V 4 bases and J 3 bases; bases outside gene matches: 6. The DNA of the CDR3 is TGCGCCAGCAGCCGACAGAGCGGGAACTACAATGAGCAGTTCTTC. This gives the protein CASSRQSGNYNEQFF.

By share of the sample, this clone is medium-sized. CDR3 amino acids: CASSLGTGETAGELFF. The CDR3 DNA is TGTGCCAGCAGTTTGGGGACAGGGGAAACGGCCGGGGAGCTGTTTTTT. The rearrangement links TRBV28 to TRBJ2-2, with 10 bases fitting TRBD1. The junction had 7 bases not matched to a gene; V was cut back by 3 bases and J by 6 bases. This CDR3 region has 16 residues. Looked up from germline, CDR1 is MDHEN and CDR2 is SYDVKM.

V and J are TRBV30 and TRBJ1-4, with TRBD1 matching over 12 bases. Germline CDR1 and CDR2: GTSNPN and SVGIG (reference sequence). The V gene end was trimmed by 1 base and the J gene end by 8 bases; junction bases not matched to a gene: 5. The CDR3 is 15 residues long. DNA of the CDR3: TGTGCCTGGAGTGGAGGGACAGGGGGCGAAGAAAAACTGTTTTTT. Its translation is CAWSGGTGGEEKLFF.

The CDR3 sequence: CASSLLAQPQHF. DNA for the CDR3: TGTGCCAGCAGTTTATTAGCTCAGCCCCAGCATTTT. The rearrangement joins TRBV12-3 or TRBV12-4 to TRBJ1-5; D unresolved. Trimming shortened V by 2 bases and J by 6 bases, and 5 bases separated the two germline ends. This CDR3 has 12 residues.

V gene TRBV4-3 combines with J gene TRBJ2-1, with a weak D call TRBD1 (6 bases). V was clipped by 0 bases and J by 8 bases, with 8 bases between them. CDR1 is LGHNA, CDR2 YSLEER, per germline. The length of the CDR3 is 13 residues. This CDR3 reads CASSQDGGDEQFF. The CDR3 DNA is TGCGCCAGCAGCCAAGATGGGGGCGATGAGCAGTTCTTC.

This chain uses TRBV19 with TRBJ1-3, with 7 bases aligning to TRBD1. Germline assignment: CDR1 LNHDA and CDR2 SQIVND (reference sequence). The CDR3 is 15 amino acids. Trimming at V came to 5 bases and at J to 2 bases, leaving 6 bases not matched to a gene. DNA for the CDR3: TGTGCCAGTAGTGTCGACCAGGGGGCTGGAAACACCATATATTTT. Translating gives CASSVDQGAGNTIYF.

The rearrangement links TRBV3-1 (or the pseudogene TRBV3-2) to TRBJ2-3, with a tentative D call TRBD2 (6 bases). The V and J ends lost 2 bases and 0 bases respectively, with 9 bases between them. Germline CDR1 LGHDT, CDR2 YNNKEL (reference sequence). The length of the CDR3 is 15 residues. The CDR3 nucleotides read TGTGCCAGCAGCCAAACGGGGACTAGCACAGATACGCAGTATTTT. This codes for CASSQTGTSTDTQYF.

This chain connects TRBV6-5 to TRBJ1-1; possible D gene TRBD1, 5 bases. Deletions cut 6 bases from V and 3 bases from J, with 14 bases between. The CDR3 is 14 amino acids. CDR1 is MNHEY, CDR2 SVGAGI, per germline. The CDR3 region has the DNA TGTGCCAGCAGGGCGATGGAGGGGTACACTGAAGCTTTCTTT. Amino acids: CASRAMEGYTEAFF.

CDR3 in DNA: TGCGCCAGCAGCTTGTCCGCGGTGGTGAACACTGAAGCTTTCTTT. Protein product: CASSLSAVVNTEAFF. This rearrangement joins TRBV5-1 to TRBJ1-1, with unresolved D. The germline V gene has CDR1 SGHRS and CDR2 YFSETQ. CDR3 length: 15 residues. Deletions cut 1 base from V and 0 bases from J, with 10 bases between. Full variable domain (outside the CDR3, taken from reference TRBV5-1 and TRBJ1-1): KAGVTQTPRYLIKTRGQQVTLSCSPISGHRSVSWYQQTPGQGLQFLFEYFSETQRNKGNFPGRFSGRQFSNSRSEMNVSTLELGDSALYLCASSLSAVVNTEAFFGQGTRLTVV.

The rearrangement joins TRBV5-1 to TRBJ1-6, with 7 bases fitting TRBD1. The CDR3 contains 15 residues. Per the germline V gene, CDR1 is SGHRS and CDR2 is YFSETQ. With V trimmed by 0 bases and J by 7 bases, 4 bases remained unmatched. The CDR3 bases are TGCGCCAGCAGCTTGGGTCCAGGGGGGAATTCACCCCTCCACTTT. Translated, it gives CASSLGPGGNSPLHF.

The CDR3 loop reads CASSPGTEAFF. CDR3 DNA sequence: TGTGCCAGTAGCCCAGGGACTGAAGCTTTCTTT. The chain has TRBV25-1 and TRBJ1-1, with D perhaps matching TRBD1 (5 bases). The length of the CDR3 is 11 residues. V was pared by 9 bases and J by 5 bases, with 10 bases between. Germline CDR1 and CDR2: MGHDK and SYGVNS.

The gene calls are TRBV9 and TRBJ2-7; 7 positions match TRBD1. Trimming cost V 0 bases and J 6 bases; bases outside gene matches: 9. The CDR3 has 15 amino acids. CDR1 is SGDLS, CDR2 YYNGEE, per germline. The CDR3 DNA is TGTGCCAGCAGCGTAGTCCAAGGGGGCTTTGGCGAGCAGTACTTC. Translated, it gives CASSVVQGGFGEQYF. Looking up the rest from reference TRBV9 and TRBJ2-7 gives the full variable domain: DSGVTQTPKHLITATGQRVTLRCSPRSGDLSVYWYQQSLDQGLQFLIQYYNGEERAKGNILERFSAQQFPDLHSELNLSSLELGDSALYFCASSVVQGGFGEQYFGPGTRLTVT.